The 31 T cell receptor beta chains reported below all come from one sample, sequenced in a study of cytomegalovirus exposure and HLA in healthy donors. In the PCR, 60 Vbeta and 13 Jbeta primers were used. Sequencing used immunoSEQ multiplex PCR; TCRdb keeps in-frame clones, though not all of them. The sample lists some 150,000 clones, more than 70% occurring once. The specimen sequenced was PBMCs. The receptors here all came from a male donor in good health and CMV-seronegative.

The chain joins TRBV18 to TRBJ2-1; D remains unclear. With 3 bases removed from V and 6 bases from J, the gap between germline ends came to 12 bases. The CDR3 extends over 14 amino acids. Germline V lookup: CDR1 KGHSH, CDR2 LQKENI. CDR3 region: CASSPQSRGNEQFF. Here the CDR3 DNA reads TGTGCCAGCTCACCCCAGAGTAGAGGCAATGAGCAGTTCTTC.

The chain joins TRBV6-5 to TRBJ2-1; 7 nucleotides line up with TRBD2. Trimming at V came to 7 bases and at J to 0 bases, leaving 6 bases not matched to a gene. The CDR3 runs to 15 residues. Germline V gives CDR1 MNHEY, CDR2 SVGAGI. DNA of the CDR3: TGTGCCAGCACCCCCGGGGGGATCTCCTACAATGAGCAGTTCTTC. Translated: CASTPGGISYNEQFF.

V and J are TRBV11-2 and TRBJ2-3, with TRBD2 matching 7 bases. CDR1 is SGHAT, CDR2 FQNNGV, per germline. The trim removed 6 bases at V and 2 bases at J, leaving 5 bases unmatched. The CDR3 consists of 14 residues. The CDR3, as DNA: TGTGCCAGCAGTCCCGGGACTATCACAGATACGCAGTATTTT. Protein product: CASSPGTITDTQYF.

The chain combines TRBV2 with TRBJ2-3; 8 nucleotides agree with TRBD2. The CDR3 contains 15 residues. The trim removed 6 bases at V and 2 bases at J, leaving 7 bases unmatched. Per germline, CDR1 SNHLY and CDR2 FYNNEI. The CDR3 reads CASRSRGENTDTQYF. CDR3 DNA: TGTGCCAGCAGGTCGCGGGGGGAAAACACAGATACGCAGTATTTT.

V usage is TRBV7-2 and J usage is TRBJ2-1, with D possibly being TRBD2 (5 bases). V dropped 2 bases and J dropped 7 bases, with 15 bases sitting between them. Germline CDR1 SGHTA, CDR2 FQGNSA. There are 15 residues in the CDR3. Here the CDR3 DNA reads TGTGCCAGCAGCTTATCAGGACTCCCACGAAATGAGCAGTTCTTC. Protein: CASSLSGLPRNEQFF.

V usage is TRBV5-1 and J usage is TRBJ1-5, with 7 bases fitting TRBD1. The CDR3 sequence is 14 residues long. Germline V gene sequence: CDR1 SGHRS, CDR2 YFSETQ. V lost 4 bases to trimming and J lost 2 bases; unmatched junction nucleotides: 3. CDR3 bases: TGCGCCAGCAGCCCCACAGGGGGCAATCAGCCCCAGCATTTT. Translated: CASSPTGGNQPQHF.

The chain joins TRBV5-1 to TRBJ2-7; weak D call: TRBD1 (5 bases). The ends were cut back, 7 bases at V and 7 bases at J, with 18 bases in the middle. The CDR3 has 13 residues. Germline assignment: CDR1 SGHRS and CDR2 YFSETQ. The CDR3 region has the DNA TGCGCCAGCGGCGGTTCTCCAGGGTGGGAGCAGTACTTC. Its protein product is CASGGSPGWEQYF.

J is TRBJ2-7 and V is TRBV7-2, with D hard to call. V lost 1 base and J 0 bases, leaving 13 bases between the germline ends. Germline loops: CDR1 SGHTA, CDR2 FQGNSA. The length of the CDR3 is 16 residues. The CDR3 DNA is TGTGCCAGCAGCTTAGGGCCGACAAAAAGCTCCTACGAGCAGTACTTC. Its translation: CASSLGPTKSSYEQYF.

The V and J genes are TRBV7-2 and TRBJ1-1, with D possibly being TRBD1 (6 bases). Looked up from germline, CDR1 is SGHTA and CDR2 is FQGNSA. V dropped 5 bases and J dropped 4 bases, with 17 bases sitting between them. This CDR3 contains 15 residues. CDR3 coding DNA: TGTGCCAGCAGCCGAGGGGCAGGGGAGACCACTGAAGCTTTCTTT. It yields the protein CASSRGAGETTEAFF.

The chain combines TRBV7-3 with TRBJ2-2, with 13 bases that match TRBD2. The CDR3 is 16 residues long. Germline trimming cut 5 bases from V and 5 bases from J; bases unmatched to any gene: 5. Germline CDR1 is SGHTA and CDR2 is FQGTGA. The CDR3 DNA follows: TGTGCCAGCAGCCCGACTAGCGGGGGGTCAACCGGGGAGCTGTTTTTT. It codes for CASSPTSGGSTGELFF.

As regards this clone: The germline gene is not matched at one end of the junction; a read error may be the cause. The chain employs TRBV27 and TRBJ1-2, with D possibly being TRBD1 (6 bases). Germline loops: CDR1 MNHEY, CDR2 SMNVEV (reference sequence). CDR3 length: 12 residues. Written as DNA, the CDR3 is TGTGCCAGCAGTCCTCACGGGGGGGCGGCCCTGTTC. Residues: CASSPHGGAALF.

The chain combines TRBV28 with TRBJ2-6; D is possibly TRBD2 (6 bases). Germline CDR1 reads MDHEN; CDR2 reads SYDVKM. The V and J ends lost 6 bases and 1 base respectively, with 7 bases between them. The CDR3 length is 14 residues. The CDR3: CASSRGSGANVLTF. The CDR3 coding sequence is TGTGCCAGCAGCCGGGGGTCTGGGGCCAACGTCCTGACTTTC.

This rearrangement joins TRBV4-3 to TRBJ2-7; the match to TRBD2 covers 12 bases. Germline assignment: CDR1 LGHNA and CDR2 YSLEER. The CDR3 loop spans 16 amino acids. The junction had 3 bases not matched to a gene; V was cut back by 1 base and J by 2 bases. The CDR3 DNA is TGCGCCAGCAGCCAAGGGACTAGCGGGGAGGCCTACGAGCAGTACTTC. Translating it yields CASSQGTSGEAYEQYF.

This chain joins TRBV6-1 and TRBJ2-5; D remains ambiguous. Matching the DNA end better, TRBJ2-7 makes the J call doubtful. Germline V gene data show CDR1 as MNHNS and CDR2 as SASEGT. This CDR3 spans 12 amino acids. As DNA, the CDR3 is TGTGCCAGCAGGGCGGTCGCCTACGAGCAGTACTTC. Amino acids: CASRAVAYEQYF.

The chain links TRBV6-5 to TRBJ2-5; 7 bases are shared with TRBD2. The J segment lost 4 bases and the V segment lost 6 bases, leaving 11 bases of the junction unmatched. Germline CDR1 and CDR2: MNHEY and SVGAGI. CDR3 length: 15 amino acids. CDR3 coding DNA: TGTGCCAGCAGGGGGAGGGCCGGGGTGCTAGAGACCCAGTACTTC. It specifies CASRGRAGVLETQYF.

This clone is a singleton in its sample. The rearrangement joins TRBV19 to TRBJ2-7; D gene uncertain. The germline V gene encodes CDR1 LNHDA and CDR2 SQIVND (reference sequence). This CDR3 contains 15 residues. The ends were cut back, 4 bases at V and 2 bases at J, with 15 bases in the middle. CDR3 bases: TGTGCCAGTAGTAATGGCGTAGCAGAAGCCTACGAGCAGTACTTC. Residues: CASSNGVAEAYEQYF.

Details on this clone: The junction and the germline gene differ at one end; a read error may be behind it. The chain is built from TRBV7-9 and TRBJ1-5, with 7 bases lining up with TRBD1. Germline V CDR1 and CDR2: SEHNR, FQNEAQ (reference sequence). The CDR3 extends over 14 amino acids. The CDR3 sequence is CSSSPGTVGQPQHF. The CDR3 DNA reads TGTTCCAGCAGCCCTGGGACAGTCGGACAGCCCCAGCATTTT.

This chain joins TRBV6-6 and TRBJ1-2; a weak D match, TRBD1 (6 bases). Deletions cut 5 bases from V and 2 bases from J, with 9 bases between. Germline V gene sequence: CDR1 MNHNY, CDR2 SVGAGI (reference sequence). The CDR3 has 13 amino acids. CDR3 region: CASSKGQNYGYTF. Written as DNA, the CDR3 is TGTGCCAGCAGTAAAGGACAGAACTATGGCTACACCTTC.

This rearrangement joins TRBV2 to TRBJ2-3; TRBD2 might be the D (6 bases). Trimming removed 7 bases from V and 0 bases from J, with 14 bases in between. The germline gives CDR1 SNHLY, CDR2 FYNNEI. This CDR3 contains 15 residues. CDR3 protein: CASNRLAQSTDTQYF. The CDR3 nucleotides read TGTGCCAGCAACCGTCTAGCGCAAAGCACAGATACGCAGTATTTT.

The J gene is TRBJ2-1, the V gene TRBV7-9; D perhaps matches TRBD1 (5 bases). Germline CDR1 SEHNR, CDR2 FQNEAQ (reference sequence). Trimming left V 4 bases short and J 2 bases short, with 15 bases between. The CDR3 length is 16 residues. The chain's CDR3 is CASSSPVGATYNEQFF. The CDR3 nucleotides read TGTGCCAGCAGCTCGCCGGTAGGGGCCACCTACAATGAGCAGTTCTTC.

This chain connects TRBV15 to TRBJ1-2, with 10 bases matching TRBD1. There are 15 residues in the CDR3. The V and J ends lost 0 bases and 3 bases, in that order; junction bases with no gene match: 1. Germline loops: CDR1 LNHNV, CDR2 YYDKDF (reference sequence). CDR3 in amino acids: CATSRDGQGDYGYTF. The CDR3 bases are TGTGCCACCAGCAGAGATGGACAGGGGGACTATGGCTACACCTTC.

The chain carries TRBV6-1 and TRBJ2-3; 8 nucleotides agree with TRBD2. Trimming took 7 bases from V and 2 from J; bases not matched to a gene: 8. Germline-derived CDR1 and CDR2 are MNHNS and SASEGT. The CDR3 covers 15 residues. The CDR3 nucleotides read TGTGCCAGCACGTCAGCGGGGGATGCCACAGATACGCAGTATTTT. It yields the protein CASTSAGDATDTQYF.

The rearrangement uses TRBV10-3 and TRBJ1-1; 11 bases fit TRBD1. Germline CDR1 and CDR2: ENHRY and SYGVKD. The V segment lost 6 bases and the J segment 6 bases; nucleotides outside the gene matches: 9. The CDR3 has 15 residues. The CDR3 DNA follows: TGTGCCATCAGCGGAAGGTCGGGACAGGGGGCTGAAGCTTTCTTT. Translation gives CAISGRSGQGAEAFF.

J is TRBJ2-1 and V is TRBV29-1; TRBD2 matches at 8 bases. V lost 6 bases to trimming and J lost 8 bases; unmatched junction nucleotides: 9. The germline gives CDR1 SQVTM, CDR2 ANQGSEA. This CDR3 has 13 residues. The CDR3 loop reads CSVLLRGGYEQFF. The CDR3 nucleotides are TGCAGCGTCCTCCTCCGGGGGGGCTATGAGCAGTTCTTC.

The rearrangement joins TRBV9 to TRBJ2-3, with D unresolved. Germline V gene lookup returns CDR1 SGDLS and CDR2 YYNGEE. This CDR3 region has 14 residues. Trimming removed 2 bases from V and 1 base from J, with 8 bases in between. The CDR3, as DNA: TGTGCCAGCAGCGTCTCCTCTCGCACAGATACGCAGTATTTT. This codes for CASSVSSRTDTQYF.

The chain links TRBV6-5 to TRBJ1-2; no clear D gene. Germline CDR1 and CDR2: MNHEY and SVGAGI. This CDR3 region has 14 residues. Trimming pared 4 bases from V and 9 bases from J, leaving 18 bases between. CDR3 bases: TGTGCCAGCAGTTCACCCGGGAGGCCGAGGAGCTACACCTTC. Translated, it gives CASSSPGRPRSYTF.

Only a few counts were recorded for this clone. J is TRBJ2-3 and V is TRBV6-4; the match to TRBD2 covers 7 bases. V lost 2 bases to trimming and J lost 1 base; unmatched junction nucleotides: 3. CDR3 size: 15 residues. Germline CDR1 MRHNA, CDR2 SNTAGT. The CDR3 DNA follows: TGTGCCAGCAGTGACAGGGCGGGGGGCACAGATACGCAGTATTTT. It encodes CASSDRAGGTDTQYF.

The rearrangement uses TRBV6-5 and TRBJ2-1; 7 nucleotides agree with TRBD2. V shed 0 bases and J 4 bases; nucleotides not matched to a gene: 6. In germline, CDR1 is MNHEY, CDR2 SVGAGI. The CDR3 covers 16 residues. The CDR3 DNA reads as TGTGCCAGCAGTTACTCGGCGGGAGAGCTTTACAATGAGCAGTTCTTC. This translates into CASSYSAGELYNEQFF.

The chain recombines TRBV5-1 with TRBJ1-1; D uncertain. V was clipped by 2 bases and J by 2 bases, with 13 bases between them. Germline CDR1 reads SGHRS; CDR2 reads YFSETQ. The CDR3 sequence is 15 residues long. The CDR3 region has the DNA TGCGCCAGCAGCTTTATGGTTGAGGGAAACACTGAAGCTTTCTTT. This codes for CASSFMVEGNTEAFF. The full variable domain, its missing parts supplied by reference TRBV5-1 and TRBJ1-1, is KAGVTQTPRYLIKTRGQQVTLSCSPISGHRSVSWYQQTPGQGLQFLFEYFSETQRNKGNFPGRFSGRQFSNSRSEMNVSTLELGDSALYLCASSFMVEGNTEAFFGQGTRLTVV.

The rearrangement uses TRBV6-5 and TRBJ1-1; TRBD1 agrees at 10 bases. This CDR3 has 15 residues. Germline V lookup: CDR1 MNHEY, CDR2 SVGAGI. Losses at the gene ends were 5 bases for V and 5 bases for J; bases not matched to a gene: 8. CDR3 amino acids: CASSGWDRGETEAFF. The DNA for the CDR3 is TGTGCCAGCAGTGGATGGGACAGGGGTGAGACTGAAGCTTTCTTT.

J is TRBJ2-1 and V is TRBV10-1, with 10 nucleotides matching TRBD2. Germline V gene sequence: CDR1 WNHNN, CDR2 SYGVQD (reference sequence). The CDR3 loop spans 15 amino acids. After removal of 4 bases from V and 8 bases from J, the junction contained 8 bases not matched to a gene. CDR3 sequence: CASSASGGATHEQFF. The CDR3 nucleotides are TGCGCCAGCAGTGCCAGCGGGGGGGCCACCCATGAGCAGTTCTTC.